This note documents a single T cell receptor beta chain sequence. CDR3 length equals 15 residues. Trimming stripped 5 bases from V and 0 bases from J, with 11 bases between. Germline assignment: CDR1 MDHEN and CDR2 SYDVKM. TCRdb's copy holds only in-frame clones and misses some; the assay was immunoSEQ multiplex PCR. The sample lists hundreds of thousands of clones, approximately 79% seen once, with under 2% in the top ten. This sample was included in a study of shared clonotypes between healthy human individuals. The chain has TRBV28 and TRBJ1-3; D unclear. The TCR was taken from a woman under 40 in good health. Sequencing used memory CD4+ T cells sorted from blood. The subset was: CD45RA-negative fraction. The DNA of the CDR3 is TGTGCCAGCAGTCCGCCTTGGGGCTCTGGAAACACCATATATTTT. Its protein product is CASSPPWGSGNTIYF.